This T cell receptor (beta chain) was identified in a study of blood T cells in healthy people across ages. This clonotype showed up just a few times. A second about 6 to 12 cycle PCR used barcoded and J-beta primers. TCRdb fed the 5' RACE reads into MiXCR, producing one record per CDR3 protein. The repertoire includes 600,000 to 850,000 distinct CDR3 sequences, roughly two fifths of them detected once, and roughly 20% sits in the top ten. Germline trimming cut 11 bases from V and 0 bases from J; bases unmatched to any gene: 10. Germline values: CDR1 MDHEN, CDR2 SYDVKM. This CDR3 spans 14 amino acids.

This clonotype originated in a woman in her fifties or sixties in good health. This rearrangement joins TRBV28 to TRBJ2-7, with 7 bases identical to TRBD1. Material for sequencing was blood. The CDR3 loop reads CACTRDSRSYEQYF. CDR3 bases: TGTGCCTGCACCCGGGACAGTCGCTCCTACGAGCAGTACTTC.